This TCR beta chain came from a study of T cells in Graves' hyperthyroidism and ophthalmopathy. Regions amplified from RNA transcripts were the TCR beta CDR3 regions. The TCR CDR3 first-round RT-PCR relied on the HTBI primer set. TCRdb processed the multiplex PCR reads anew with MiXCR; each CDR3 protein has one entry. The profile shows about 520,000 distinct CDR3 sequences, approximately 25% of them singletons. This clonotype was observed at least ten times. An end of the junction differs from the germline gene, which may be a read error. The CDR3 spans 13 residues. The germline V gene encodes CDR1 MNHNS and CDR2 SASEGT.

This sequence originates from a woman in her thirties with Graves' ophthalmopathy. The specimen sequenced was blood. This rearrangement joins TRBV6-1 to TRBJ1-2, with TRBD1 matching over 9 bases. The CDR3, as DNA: TGTGACAGCAGTCCGGACAGGGGCTATGGCTACACCTTC. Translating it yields CDSSPDRGYGYTF.